The 10 T cell receptor beta chains reported below all come from one sample, sequenced in a study of blood T cell repertoires in COVID-19 (dated by TCRdb to 2020 to 2022). Libraries were constructed by the immunoSEQ multiplex PCR assay. TCRdb took over this immuneACCESS table, retaining in-frame rearrangements with V and J assigned. Such tables are incomplete; in checked studies, under half of the missing clones stem from an unresolved V gene, and the remainder is unexplained. For this sample there are around 140,000 clones; 81% appear just once. The top ten clonotypes cover approximately 8.7% of the sample. Sequencing used peripheral blood. All receptors come from a woman aged 60 to 75 with active or convalescent COVID-19.

This chain links TRBV18 with TRBJ2-1; 8 bases are a match to TRBD2. CDR3 length: 13 amino acids. Losses at the gene ends were 10 bases for V and 0 bases for J; bases not matched to a gene: 2. Germline-derived CDR1 and CDR2 are KGHSH and LQKENI. CDR3 sequence: CATGGSSYNEQFF. DNA for the CDR3: TGTGCCACGGGGGGGAGCTCCTACAATGAGCAGTTCTTC.

The rearrangement uses TRBV4-2 and TRBJ2-7; 7 bases agree with TRBD1. Germline assignment: CDR1 LGHNA and CDR2 YNFKEQ. CDR3 size: 15 residues. J was trimmed by 6 bases and V by 2 bases; bases with no gene match: 10. CDR3 DNA sequence: TGTGCCAGCAGCCAACGAAGACAGGGCGCGTCCGAGCAGTACTTC. This translates into CASSQRRQGASEQYF.

The chain recombines TRBV28 with TRBJ2-7, with 9 bases identical to TRBD1. In germline, CDR1 is MDHEN, CDR2 SYDVKM. The CDR3 has 14 amino acids. The junction had 8 bases not matched to a gene; V was cut back by 6 bases and J by 5 bases. The CDR3 region has the DNA TGTGCCAGCAGAGACCGGGACAGGGCGAACGAGCAGTACTTC. Amino acid sequence: CASRDRDRANEQYF. Full variable domain (outside the CDR3, taken from reference TRBV28 and TRBJ2-7): DVKVTQSSRYLVKRTGEKVFLECVQDMDHENMFWYRQDPGLGLRLIYFSYDVKMKEKGDIPEGYSVSREKKERFSLILESASTNQTSMYLCASRDRDRANEQYFGPGTRLTVT.

This rearrangement joins TRBV7-8 to TRBJ2-1, with 10 bases identical to TRBD2. Trimming took 5 bases from V and 7 from J; bases not matched to a gene: 8. The CDR3 runs 15 residues. Looked up from germline, CDR1 is SGHVS and CDR2 is FQNEAQ. CDR3 in DNA: TGTGCCAGCAGCCGAGCGGGAGGGCCGAGTAATGAGCAGTTCTTC. Translated, it gives CASSRAGGPSNEQFF.

This clone was counted only a few times. The chain recombines TRBV7-8 with TRBJ1-2; no reliable D call. CDR3 size: 13 residues. CDR1 is SGHVS and CDR2 is FQNEAQ in the germline V gene. V was trimmed by 1 base and J by 3 bases, leaving 6 bases between them. For the CDR3, the DNA is TGTGCCAGCAGCTTAGTCCCTTACTATGGCTACACCTTC. Translating gives CASSLVPYYGYTF. Full variable domain (missing parts from reference TRBV7-8 and TRBJ1-2): GAGVSQSPRYKVAKRGQDVALRCDPISGHVSLFWYQQALGQGPEFLTYFQNEAQLDKSGLPSDRFFAERPEGSVSTLKIQRTQQEDSAVYLCASSLVPYYGYTFGSGTRLTVV.

The chain is built from TRBV6-4 and TRBJ2-7, with D tentatively TRBD1 (6 bases). CDR1 MRHNA and CDR2 SNTAGT come from the germline V gene. This CDR3 contains 18 residues. V gave up 2 bases and J gave up 0 bases, with 20 bases separating them. DNA for the CDR3: TGTGCCAGCAGTGACCCCAAAGCAGGCAGGGGCAGCTCCTACGAGCAGTACGTC. It translates to CASSDPKAGRGSSYEQYV.

In its sample, this clone was seen once. CDR3 nucleotides: TGTGCCACCAGTGGACCGGGACAGGGTCGGAACTATGGCTACACCTTC. Protein: CATSGPGQGRNYGYTF. This sequence joins TRBV24-1 and TRBJ1-2, with 9 bases fitting TRBD1. The CDR3 is 16 residues long. Unmatched junction bases numbered 8, after V lost 5 bases and J lost 2 bases. In germline, CDR1 is KGHDR, CDR2 SFDVKD.

The J gene is TRBJ2-2, the V gene TRBV11-3, with D unresolved. V was trimmed by 1 base and J by 0 bases, leaving 6 bases between them. Germline V gives CDR1 SGHNT, CDR2 YENEEA. The CDR3 extends over 15 amino acids. CDR3 residues: CASSLGYANTGELFF. As DNA, the CDR3 is TGTGCCAGCAGCTTAGGCTACGCGAACACCGGGGAGCTGTTTTTT.

This clone was found many times. The rearrangement uses TRBV11-2 and TRBJ2-7; 9 bases agree with TRBD1. V lost 6 bases, J lost 6 bases, and 12 bases stayed unmatched. The CDR3 covers 15 residues. Germline CDR1 is SGHAT and CDR2 is FQNNGV. CDR3 coding DNA: TGTGCCAGCAGTTTCCTCCGGGACAGGGTCTCCGAGCAGTACTTC. Translation: CASSFLRDRVSEQYF.

This chain connects TRBV3-1 (or the pseudogene TRBV3-2) to TRBJ2-1; TRBD1 matches at 10 bases. Germline V lookup: CDR1 LGHDT, CDR2 YNNKEL (reference sequence). Germline trimming cut 4 bases from V and 2 bases from J; bases unmatched to any gene: 8. The CDR3 has 17 amino acids. The CDR3 DNA reads TGTGCCAGCAGCCGCTCCGGGACAGGGGTCACCTACAATGAGCAGTTCTTC. Its translation is CASSRSGTGVTYNEQFF.